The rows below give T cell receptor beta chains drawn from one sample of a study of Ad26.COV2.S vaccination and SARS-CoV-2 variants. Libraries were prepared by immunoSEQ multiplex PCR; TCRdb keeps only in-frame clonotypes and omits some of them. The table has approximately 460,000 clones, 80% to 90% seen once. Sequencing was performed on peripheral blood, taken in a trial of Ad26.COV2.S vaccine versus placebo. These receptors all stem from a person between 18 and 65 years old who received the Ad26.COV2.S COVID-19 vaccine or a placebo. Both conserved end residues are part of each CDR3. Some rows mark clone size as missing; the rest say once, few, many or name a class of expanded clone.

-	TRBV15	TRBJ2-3	CATSTLLGRGAKDTQYF
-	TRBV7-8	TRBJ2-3	CASSSHFSGITTDTQYF
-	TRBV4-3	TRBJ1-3	CASSTTTGRVGDTIYF
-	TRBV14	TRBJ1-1	CASSQRRQGSGAFF
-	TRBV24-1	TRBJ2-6	CATSESLVSGANVLTF
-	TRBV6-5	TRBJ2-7	CASSSYTGRRDEQYF
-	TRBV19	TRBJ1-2	CASSPGGLAVSYGYTF
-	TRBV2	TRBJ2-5	CANHPIKGAVETQYF
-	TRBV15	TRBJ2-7	CATSRDYRAGGREEQYF
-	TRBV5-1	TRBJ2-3	CASSAGQGGIRDTQYF
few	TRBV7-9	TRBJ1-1	CASSLRRGRRDTEAFF
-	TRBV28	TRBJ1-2	CASGGQNYGYTF
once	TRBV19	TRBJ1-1	CASSPDRGPKNTEAFF
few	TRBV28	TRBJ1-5	CASSSPGGNQPQHF
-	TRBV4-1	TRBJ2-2	CASSQETSLTGELFF
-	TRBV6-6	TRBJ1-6	CASWDRAGNSPLHF
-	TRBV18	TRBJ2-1	CASSPPGVSYNEQFF
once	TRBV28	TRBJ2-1	CASYNDKWGSPYNEQFF
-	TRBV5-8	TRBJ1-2	CASSLYPATYGYTF
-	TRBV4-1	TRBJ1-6	CASSLGLLRDSPLHF
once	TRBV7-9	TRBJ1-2	CASSLAKSGPYGYTF
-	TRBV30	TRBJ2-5	CAWLVYDRTQYF
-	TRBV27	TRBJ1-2	CASSPGAPLNYGYTF
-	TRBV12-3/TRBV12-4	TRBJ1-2	CASRPGIGYGYTF
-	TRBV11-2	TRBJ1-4	CASSLFPEGANEKLFF
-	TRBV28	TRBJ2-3	CASSFGGSTDTQYF
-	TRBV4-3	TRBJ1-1	CASSQEWRAEAFF
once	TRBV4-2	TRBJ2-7	CASSSSPGTSGEQYF
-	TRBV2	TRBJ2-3	CASSEVDRVVHTDTQYF
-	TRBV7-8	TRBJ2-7	CASSPRVRTDYEQYF
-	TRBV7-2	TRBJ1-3	CASSLASAGNTIYF
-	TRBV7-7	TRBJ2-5	CASSLLQNTQETQYF
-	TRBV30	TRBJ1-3	CAWSSTRNTIYF
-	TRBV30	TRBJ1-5	CAWSGQGGVPQHF
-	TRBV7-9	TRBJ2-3	CASSLRREYTDTQYF
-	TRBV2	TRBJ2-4	CASSESGFIAKNIQYF
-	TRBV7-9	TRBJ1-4	CASSLVSSTNEKLFF
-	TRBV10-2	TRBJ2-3	CASRGQGGYTDTQYF
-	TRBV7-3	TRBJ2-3	CASSRGQGGTDTQYF
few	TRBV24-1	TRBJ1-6	CATIQSSYNSPLHF
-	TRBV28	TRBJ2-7	CASTPYHGTSGNTYEQYF
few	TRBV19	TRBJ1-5	CASKQGHQPQHF
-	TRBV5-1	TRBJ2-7	CASSAGWTYEQYF
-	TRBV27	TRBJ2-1	CASSLFAGAYNEQFF